Listed below are T cell receptor beta chains from one sample, sequenced in a study of radiation and T cells in renal cell carcinoma. TCRdb's copy holds only in-frame clones and misses some; the assay was immunoSEQ multiplex PCR. The sample has about 24,000 clones, 55% to 75% seen once; the top ten hold about 22%. The input for sequencing was tumor tissue, taken from a patient whose treatment was nephrectomy without radiotherapy. The receptors were sampled from a man in his forties or fifties with renal cell carcinoma. Both conserved end residues are part of each CDR3.

v_call: TRBV28
cdr3_aa: CASSPTSGAAGYEQYF

v_call: TRBV10-3
cdr3_aa: CAISEPLGDTQYF

v_call: TRBV25-1
cdr3_aa: CASSPQTANYGYTF

v_call: TRBV4-1
cdr3_aa: CASSQGNTIYF

v_call: TRBV19
cdr3_aa: CASSLSRSPGQGAPLHF

v_call: TRBV15
cdr3_aa: CATSRQQGGGETQYF

v_call: TRBV5-1
cdr3_aa: CASGQHGTGELFF

v_call: TRBV5-1
cdr3_aa: CASSLAGLSTEAFF

v_call: TRBV7-9
cdr3_aa: CASADLNTEAFF

v_call: TRBV5-1
cdr3_aa: CASRAQTSGRETQYF

v_call: TRBV5-5
cdr3_aa: CASSPGLGESNQPQHF

v_call: TRBV7-9
cdr3_aa: CASSPPGGYTF

v_call: TRBV6-6
cdr3_aa: CASSSGTGREQYF

v_call: TRBV7-9
cdr3_aa: CASSSGQGAVAEAFF

v_call: TRBV6-5
cdr3_aa: CASRRTGPYNEQFF

v_call: TRBV5-1
cdr3_aa: CASSFGGRDEKLFF